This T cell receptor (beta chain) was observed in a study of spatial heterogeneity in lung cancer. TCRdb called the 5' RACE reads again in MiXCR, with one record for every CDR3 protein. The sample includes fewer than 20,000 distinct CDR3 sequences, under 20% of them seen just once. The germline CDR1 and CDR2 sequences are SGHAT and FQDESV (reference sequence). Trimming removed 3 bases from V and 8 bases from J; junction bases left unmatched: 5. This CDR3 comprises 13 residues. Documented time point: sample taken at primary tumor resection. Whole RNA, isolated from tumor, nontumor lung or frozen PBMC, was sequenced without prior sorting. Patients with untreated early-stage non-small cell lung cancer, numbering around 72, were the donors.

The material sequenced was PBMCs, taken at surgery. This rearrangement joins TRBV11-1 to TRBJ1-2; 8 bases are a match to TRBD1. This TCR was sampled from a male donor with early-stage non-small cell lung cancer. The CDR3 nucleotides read TGTGCCAGCAGCTTCGGACAGGGCTACGGCTACACCTTC. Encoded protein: CASSFGQGYGYTF.